Listed here are 2 T cell receptor beta chains from one sample, sequenced in a study of blood T cell repertoires in COVID-19. Clones were sequenced by immunoSEQ multiplex PCR, and TCRdb holds only the in-frame ones, with some missing. The sample shows 200,000 to 250,000 clones, about 90% of them seen only once. Sequenced: peripheral blood. Receptor source: a woman aged 55-70 years with acute or convalescent COVID-19.

The V and J genes are TRBV14 and TRBJ2-3; 13 nucleotides match TRBD2. The CDR3 contains 16 residues. CDR1 SGHDN and CDR2 FVKESK come from the germline V gene. V trimming: 3 bases; J trimming: 4 bases; junction bases outside the gene matches: 4. Written as DNA, the CDR3 is TGTGCCAGCAGCCATCCCGGACTAGCGGGAGCAGATACGCAGTATTTT. Protein product: CASSHPGLAGADTQYF.

V gene TRBV5-1 combines with J gene TRBJ2-7; D perhaps matches TRBD1 (6 bases). The germline V gene has CDR1 SGHRS and CDR2 YFSETQ. Trimming took 5 bases from V and 1 from J, leaving 13 bases between them. The CDR3 contains 14 residues. CDR3 amino acids: CASRSQDSSYEQYF. The CDR3 DNA reads as TGCGCCAGCAGATCCCAGGACAGTTCCTACGAGCAGTACTTC.